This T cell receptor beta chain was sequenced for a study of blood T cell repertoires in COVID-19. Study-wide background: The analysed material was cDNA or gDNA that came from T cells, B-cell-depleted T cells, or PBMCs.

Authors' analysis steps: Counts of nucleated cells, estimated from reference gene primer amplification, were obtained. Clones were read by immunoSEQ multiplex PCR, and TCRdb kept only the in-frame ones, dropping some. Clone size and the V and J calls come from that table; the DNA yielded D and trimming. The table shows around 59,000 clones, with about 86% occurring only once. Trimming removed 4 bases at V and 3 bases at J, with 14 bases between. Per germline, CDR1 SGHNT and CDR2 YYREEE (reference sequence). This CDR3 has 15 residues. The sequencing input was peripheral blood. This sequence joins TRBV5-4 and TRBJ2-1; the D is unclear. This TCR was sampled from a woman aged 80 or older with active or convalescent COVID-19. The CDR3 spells CASSLGQVRYNEQFF. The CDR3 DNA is TGTGCCAGCAGCCTCGGTCAGGTACGCTACAATGAGCAGTTCTTC.